Following are 15 T cell receptor beta chains from one sample sequenced in a study of OX40 agonist ivuxolimab in advanced cancers. Sequenced by immunoSEQ multiplex PCR; TCRdb stores in-frame clones only, minus some. The data contain around 150,000 clones, roughly 94% of them singletons. The sequencing here drew on CD4+ or CD8+ T cells sorted from blood, taken in a trial of the OX40 agonist ivuxolimab. The receptor set was obtained from an adult with an advanced solid tumor such as melanoma, head and neck, liver or kidney cancer.

The V gene is TRBV5-1, the J gene TRBJ2-1; 9 bases fit TRBD1. In germline, CDR1 is SGHRS, CDR2 YFSETQ. The V and J ends lost 4 bases and 7 bases, in that order; junction bases with no gene match: 6. The CDR3 is 14 residues long. DNA for the CDR3: TGCGCCAGCAGCACCGGACAGGGGATTAATGAGCAGTTCTTC. Translation gives CASSTGQGINEQFF. Supplemented by reference TRBV5-1 and TRBJ2-1, the full variable domain reads KAGVTQTPRYLIKTRGQQVTLSCSPISGHRSVSWYQQTPGQGLQFLFEYFSETQRNKGNFPGRFSGRQFSNSRSEMNVSTLELGDSALYLCASSTGQGINEQFFGPGTRLTVL.

The chain combines TRBV4-2 with TRBJ1-1; D remains unclear. Trimming cost V 1 base and J 0 bases, with 9 bases left between them. CDR3 length: 15 residues. CDR1 LGHNA and CDR2 YNFKEQ come from the germline V gene. CDR3 amino acids: CASSQVGSMNTEAFF. CDR3 sequence (DNA): TGTGCCAGCAGCCAAGTGGGCAGCATGAACACTGAAGCTTTCTTT.

V is TRBV7-7 and J is TRBJ1-6; no firm D call. The V end was cut by 5 bases, the J end by 6 bases, with 8 bases between. The CDR3 is 13 amino acids. Germline CDR1 SSHAT, CDR2 FNYEAQ (reference sequence). The CDR3 DNA follows: TGTGCCAGCAGCACCACCGTTAATTCACCCCTCCACTTT. Its translation: CASSTTVNSPLHF.

The CDR3 sequence is CAWSAGTGYGYTF. DNA for the CDR3: TGTGCCTGGAGTGCCGGGACTGGATATGGCTACACCTTC. The V call is TRBV30, the J call TRBJ1-2; D is perhaps TRBD1 (5 bases). With 1 base removed from V and 5 bases from J, the gap between germline ends came to 11 bases. From germline, CDR1 is GTSNPN and CDR2 SVGIG (reference sequence). This CDR3 is 13 amino acids long. The full variable domain, rest sourced from reference TRBV30 and TRBJ1-2, is SQTIHQWPATLVQPVGSPLSLECTVEGTSNPNLYWYRQAAGRGLQLLFYSVGIGQISSEVPQNLSASRPQDRQFILSSKKLLLSDSGFYLCAWSAGTGYGYTFGSGTRLTVV.

The chain is built from TRBV9 and TRBJ2-5; 9 bases are a match to TRBD2. Germline lookup yields CDR1 SGDLS and CDR2 YYNGEE. V was clipped by 0 bases and J by 2 bases; unmatched bases: 2. The CDR3 consists of 15 residues. CDR3 residues: CASSVGTSEQETQYF. CDR3 in DNA: TGTGCCAGCAGCGTAGGGACTAGCGAACAAGAGACCCAGTACTTC. The full variable domain, its missing parts supplied by reference TRBV9 and TRBJ2-5, is DSGVTQTPKHLITATGQRVTLRCSPRSGDLSVYWYQQSLDQGLQFLIQYYNGEERAKGNILERFSAQQFPDLHSELNLSSLELGDSALYFCASSVGTSEQETQYFGPGTRLLVL.

This clone was recorded only once. The chain couples TRBV7-2 to TRBJ1-3; tentative D call: TRBD1 (5 bases). The CDR3 consists of 15 residues. The germline V gene encodes CDR1 SGHTA and CDR2 FQGNSA. Deletions cut 4 bases from V and 0 bases from J, with 10 bases between. CDR3 in DNA: TGTGCCAGCAGCTCCGACAGACACTCTGGAAACACCATATATTTT. Translating gives CASSSDRHSGNTIYF. The full variable domain, rest sourced from reference TRBV7-2 and TRBJ1-3, is GAGVSQSPSNKVTEKGKDVELRCDPISGHTALYWYRQSLGQGLEFLIYFQGNSAPDKSGLPSDRFSAERTGGSVSTLTIQRTQQEDSAVYLCASSSDRHSGNTIYFGEGSWLTVV.

The chain has TRBV2 and TRBJ1-1; a possible D gene is TRBD1 (6 bases). Germline assignment: CDR1 SNHLY and CDR2 FYNNEI. This CDR3 is 16 amino acids long. The V and J ends lost 5 bases and 1 base respectively, with 17 bases between them. As DNA, the CDR3 is TGTGCCAGCAGTTTCGATCGGACAGACTCGAACACTGAAGCTTTCTTT. Encoded protein: CASSFDRTDSNTEAFF.

The chain employs TRBV12-5 and TRBJ2-3, with unresolved D. In germline, CDR1 is LGHNT, CDR2 FRNRAP. Trimming removed 4 bases at V and 1 base at J, with 6 bases between. The CDR3 runs to 13 residues. CDR3 in amino acids: CASGWRGTDTQYF. CDR3 nucleotide sequence: TGTGCTAGTGGTTGGAGAGGCACAGATACGCAGTATTTT.

This clone was seen only once. The chain has TRBV27 and TRBJ1-1; D gene ambiguous. The CDR3 consists of 13 residues. The V end lost 3 bases, the J end lost 4 bases, and 9 bases lay between the germline ends. Per germline, CDR1 MNHEY and CDR2 SMNVEV (reference sequence). DNA for the CDR3: TGTGCCAGCAGTTTCCGACGGGGCACTGAAGCTTTCTTT. This encodes CASSFRRGTEAFF.

Worth noting for this clone: In the same sample, other DNA sequences code for this CDR3. This chain connects TRBV7-2 to TRBJ2-7; 10 nucleotides align to TRBD2. CDR1 SGHTA and CDR2 FQGNSA come from the germline V gene. This CDR3 has 15 residues. V lost 3 bases and J lost 2; bases outside the gene matches: 4. The CDR3 protein is CASSLGLAGAYEQYF. CDR3 nucleotides: TGTGCCAGCAGCTTGGGCCTAGCGGGGGCCTACGAGCAGTACTTC.

The genes are TRBV29-1 and TRBJ2-5, with 8 positions matching TRBD1. V lost 6 bases and J lost 5; bases outside the gene matches: 8. The CDR3 covers 13 residues. Germline loops: CDR1 SQVTM, CDR2 ANQGSEA. CDR3 DNA: TGCAGCGTGGCCGGACAGGGTGGCGAGACCCAGTACTTC. Translated, it gives CSVAGQGGETQYF. The full variable domain, with the rest looked up from reference TRBV29-1 and TRBJ2-5, is SAVISQKPSRDICQRGTSLTIQCQVDSQVTMMFWYRQQPGQSLTLIATANQGSEATYESGFVIDKFPISRPNLTFSTLTVSNMSPEDSSIYLCSVAGQGGETQYFGPGTRLLVL.

Points on this clone: This sample also contains other DNA sequences that code for the same CDR3. The chain is built from TRBV5-1 and TRBJ1-6, with D uncertain. V lost 5 bases to trimming and J lost 6 bases, with 18 bases between them. CDR1 is SGHRS and CDR2 is YFSETQ in the germline V gene. The CDR3 runs 16 residues. CDR3 sequence reads: CASSQDYSAGNSPLHF. The CDR3 bases are TGCGCCAGCAGTCAGGATTACTCGGCGGGTAATTCACCCCTCCACTTT.

The chain employs TRBV5-4 and TRBJ1-5; unclear D gene. Trimming removed 0 bases at V and 5 bases at J, with 3 bases between. The germline V gene has CDR1 SGHNT and CDR2 YYREEE (reference sequence). The CDR3 is made up of 12 amino acids. For the CDR3, the DNA is TGTGCCAGCAGCTTGGACGATCAGCCCCAGCATTTT. Protein: CASSLDDQPQHF. The full variable domain, completed using reference TRBV5-4 and TRBJ1-5, is ETGVTQSPTHLIKTRGQQVTLRCSSQSGHNTVSWYQQALGQGPQFIFQYYREEENGRGNFPPRFSGLQFPNYSSELNVNALELDDSALYLCASSLDDQPQHFGDGTRLSIL.

V is TRBV6-1 and J is TRBJ2-5; 7 bases line up with TRBD1. J gave up 3 bases and V 5 bases, and 9 bases lay outside the gene matches. CDR1 is MNHNS and CDR2 is SASEGT in the germline V gene. CDR3 length equals 15 residues. The CDR3 DNA is TGTGCCAGCAGTATTTGGGACAGCCGAGAAGAGACCCAGTACTTC. Its translation: CASSIWDSREETQYF.

This rearrangement joins TRBV21-1 to TRBJ2-1; no DNA check was done on the table's D call, TRBD2. TRBV21-1 is a known pseudogene. The CDR3 length is 17 residues. The CDR3 DNA reads as TGTGCCAGCAGCAAAGAAGCAACGGGAGTAGGTCGGGATGAGCAGTTCTTC. Its translation: CASSKEATGVGRDEQFF.